This T cell receptor beta chain was obtained from a study of T cells after yellow fever vaccination. Study background: SMART-Seq v4 Ultra Low Input handled preparation of low-cell-number fractions.

Findings and caveats of the study: After the booster, roughly 96% of CD4 and roughly nine tenths of CD8 primary-response clones were re-detected. Contamination by abundant bulk-population clonotypes could be present in FACS-sorted repertoires.

As to this clonotype: Its specificity is not known.

This CDR3 comprises 14 residues. The V end was cut by 2 bases, the J end by 5 bases, with 13 bases between. The V gene's germline CDR1 is MNHEY and CDR2 SMNVEV (reference sequence). A 5'RACE template-switching step, the method used to make TCR cDNA, added a universal primer site and UMIs. Using its own MiXCR run on the 5' RACE reads, TCRdb lists one record per CDR3 protein. Seen here are just under 600,000 distinct CDR3 sequences, 13% observed once, and the top ten hold over 12%. This sample comprised PBMCs, obtained on the day of the yellow fever booster vaccination. The clonotype comes from a man aged 25-45 years who received the YFV17D yellow fever vaccine. The chain joins TRBV27 to TRBJ2-7; TRBD1 or TRBD2 may be the D gene (6 bases each). The CDR3 spells CASSLVRGADEQYF. CDR3 nucleotides: TGTGCCAGCAGTTTAGTAAGGGGGGCCGACGAGCAGTACTTC.